The sequence of this TCR beta chain was determined in a study of cytomegalovirus exposure and HLA in healthy donors. The PCR contained 60 Vbeta and 13 Jbeta primers. The protocol was immunoSEQ multiplex PCR, while the TCRdb copy is restricted to in-frame clones and leaves out a portion. The sample yields about 130,000 clones, 70% to 85% seen once. This clone was found once. Its matching antigen is unknown. Germline V CDR1 and CDR2: SNHLY, FYNNEI. This CDR3 has 16 amino acids. With 5 bases removed from V and 2 bases from J, the gap between germline ends came to 19 bases. Study conclusions and caveats: Among CMV-associated TCR beta chains, most appeared HLA-restricted in a later analysis. A later analysis linked a missense variant in DCLRE1C to the trimming of TCR beta V and J genes. CMV serostatus was the sole immune exposure data available. In vitro assays verified that a few CMV-associated chains recognized CMV antigens specifically.

The chain links TRBV2 to TRBJ2-7; possible D gene TRBD1, 6 bases. This clonotype originated in a boy aged 2 to 9 in good health and CMV-seronegative. Sequencing was done on a sample of PBMCs. The CDR3 protein is CASSRDTTLSTYEQYF. The CDR3 region has the DNA TGTGCCAGCAGTCGGGACACGACCCTCTCCACCTACGAGCAGTACTTC.